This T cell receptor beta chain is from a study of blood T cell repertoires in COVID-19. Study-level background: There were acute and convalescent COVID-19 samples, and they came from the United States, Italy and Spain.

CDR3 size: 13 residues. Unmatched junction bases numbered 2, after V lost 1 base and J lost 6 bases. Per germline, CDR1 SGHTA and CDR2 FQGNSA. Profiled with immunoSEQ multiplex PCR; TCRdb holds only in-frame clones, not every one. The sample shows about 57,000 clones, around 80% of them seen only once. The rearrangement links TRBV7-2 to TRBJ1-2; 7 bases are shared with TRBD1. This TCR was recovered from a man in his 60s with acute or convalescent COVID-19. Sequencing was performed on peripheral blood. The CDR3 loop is CASSLDRGNGYTF. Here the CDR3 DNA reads TGTGCCAGCAGCTTAGACAGGGGCAATGGCTACACCTTC.